This is a list of T cell receptor beta chains from one sample in a study of blood T cell repertoires in COVID-19. Sequenced by immunoSEQ multiplex PCR; TCRdb stores in-frame clones only, minus some. The sample contains a few hundred thousand clones, around 91% of which appear only once. The sample comprised PBMCs or T cells enriched from blood (not recorded which). Receptor source: a man aged 18 to 29 who had recovered from COVID-19. CDR3s include the opening cysteine and the closing phenylalanine or tryptophan. A D gene is named only where the DNA matches it firmly.

D: TRBD1
V: TRBV7-9
J: TRBJ2-5
CDR3: CASRKTGGETQYF

D: TRBD2
V: TRBV7-2
J: TRBJ2-7
CDR3: CASSLATSGSYEQYF

D: .
V: TRBV2
J: TRBJ1-4
CDR3: CASRLGGGTNEKLFF

D: .
V: TRBV5-5
J: TRBJ1-3
CDR3: CASSSFDRPNTIYF

D: .
V: TRBV7-9
J: TRBJ2-1
CDR3: CASSRDTAEQFF

D: .
V: TRBV11-2
J: TRBJ2-7
CDR3: CASNFQGVDEQYF

D: .
V: TRBV30
J: TRBJ1-5
CDR3: CAWSALTGGQPQHF

D: TRBD1
V: TRBV2
J: TRBJ2-1
CDR3: CASRGQGDEQFF

D: TRBD1
V: TRBV19
J: TRBJ1-2
CDR3: CASSIRLPGQGARYGYTF

D: .
V: TRBV7-8
J: TRBJ1-1
CDR3: CASSFPGDRNTEAFF

D: .
V: TRBV5-1
J: TRBJ2-2
CDR3: CASSTGLLTSTGELFF

D: .
V: TRBV7-3
J: TRBJ2-1
CDR3: CASSLRVMDEQFF

D: .
V: TRBV14
J: TRBJ2-1
CDR3: CASSQERGSYNEQFF

D: .
V: TRBV3-1/TRBV3-2
J: TRBJ2-5
CDR3: CASSLRSARKLETQYF

D: .
V: TRBV19
J: TRBJ1-2
CDR3: CASSRRRGYDYGYTF

D: TRBD1
V: TRBV6-5
J: TRBJ1-6
CDR3: CASRGQGDSPLHF

D: .
V: TRBV5-4
J: TRBJ1-1
CDR3: CASSPNTGTWTEAFF

D: .
V: TRBV24-1
J: TRBJ1-2
CDR3: CATSDEQGSGDYGYTF

D: TRBD1
V: TRBV19
J: TRBJ1-1
CDR3: CASRHRGWDTEAFF

D: .
V: TRBV4-2
J: TRBJ2-3
CDR3: CASSPTRRNTQYF

D: .
V: TRBV7-9
J: TRBJ1-6
CDR3: CASSLVAGSVRNSPLHF

D: .
V: TRBV6-5
J: TRBJ1-2
CDR3: CASSYSRGSYGYTF